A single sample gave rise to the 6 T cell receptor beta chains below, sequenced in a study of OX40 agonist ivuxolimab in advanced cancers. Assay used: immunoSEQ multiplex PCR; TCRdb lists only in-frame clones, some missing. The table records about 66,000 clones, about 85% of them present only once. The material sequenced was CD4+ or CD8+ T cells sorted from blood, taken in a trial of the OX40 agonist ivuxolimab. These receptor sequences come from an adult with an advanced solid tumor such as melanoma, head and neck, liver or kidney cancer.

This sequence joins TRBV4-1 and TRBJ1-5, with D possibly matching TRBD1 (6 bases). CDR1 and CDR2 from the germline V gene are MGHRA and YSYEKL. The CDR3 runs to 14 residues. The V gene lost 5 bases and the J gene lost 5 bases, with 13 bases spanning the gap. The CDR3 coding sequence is TGCGCCAGCAGCTCTTGGGGGGCGGATCAGCCCCAGCATTTT. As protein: CASSSWGADQPQHF.

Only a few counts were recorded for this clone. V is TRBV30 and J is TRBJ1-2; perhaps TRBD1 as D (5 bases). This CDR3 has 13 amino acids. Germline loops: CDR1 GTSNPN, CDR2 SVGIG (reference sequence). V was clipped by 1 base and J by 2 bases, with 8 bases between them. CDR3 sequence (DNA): TGTGCCTGGAGTGGGACATTAAACTATGGCTACACCTTC. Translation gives CAWSGTLNYGYTF.

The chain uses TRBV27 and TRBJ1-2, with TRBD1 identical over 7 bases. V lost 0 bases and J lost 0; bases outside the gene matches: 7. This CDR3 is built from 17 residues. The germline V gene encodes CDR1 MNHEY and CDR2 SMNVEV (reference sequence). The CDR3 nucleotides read TGTGCCAGCAGTTTATCGAGACAGGGCGAAACTAACTATGGCTACACCTTC. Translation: CASSLSRQGETNYGYTF.

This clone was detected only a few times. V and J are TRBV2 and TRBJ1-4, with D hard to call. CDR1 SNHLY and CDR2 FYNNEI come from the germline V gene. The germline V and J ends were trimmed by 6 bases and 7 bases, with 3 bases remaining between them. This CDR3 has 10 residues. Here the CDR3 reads CASRAEKLFF. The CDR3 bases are TGTGCCAGCAGAGCTGAAAAACTGTTTTTT.

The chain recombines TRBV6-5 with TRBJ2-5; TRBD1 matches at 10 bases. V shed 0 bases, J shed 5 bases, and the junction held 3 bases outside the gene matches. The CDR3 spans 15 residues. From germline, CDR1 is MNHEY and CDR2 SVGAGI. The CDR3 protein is CASSYSGTGDETQYF. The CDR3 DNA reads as TGTGCCAGCAGTTACTCGGGGACAGGGGACGAGACCCAGTACTTC.

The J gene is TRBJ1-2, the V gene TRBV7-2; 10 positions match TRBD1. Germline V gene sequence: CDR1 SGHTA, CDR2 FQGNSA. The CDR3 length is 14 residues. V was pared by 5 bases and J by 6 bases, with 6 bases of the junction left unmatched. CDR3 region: CASSMDRGEHGYTF. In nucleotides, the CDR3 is TGTGCCAGCAGCATGGACAGGGGGGAACATGGCTACACCTTC. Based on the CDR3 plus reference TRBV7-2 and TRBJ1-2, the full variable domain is GAGVSQSPSNKVTEKGKDVELRCDPISGHTALYWYRQSLGQGLEFLIYFQGNSAPDKSGLPSDRFSAERTGGSVSTLTIQRTQQEDSAVYLCASSMDRGEHGYTFGSGTRLTVV.